What follows are 14 T cell receptor beta chains derived from one specimen sequenced in a study of blood T cell repertoires in COVID-19. Using immunoSEQ multiplex PCR, the repertoire was profiled, and TCRdb retains in-frame clones only, with some absent. This sample has fewer than 500,000 clones, with approximately 89% found just once. Sequenced material: PBMCs or T cells enriched from blood (not recorded which). The receptors come from a man aged 30 to 39 who had recovered from COVID-19.

The rearrangement uses TRBV2 and TRBJ1-3; D may be TRBD1 (6 bases). There are 18 residues in the CDR3. Trimming stripped 0 bases from V and 1 base from J, with 16 bases between. CDR1 is SNHLY and CDR2 is FYNNEI in the germline V gene. CDR3: CASSEAPGHLRSGNTIYF. The DNA of the CDR3 is TGTGCCAGCAGTGAAGCACCGGGACATCTACGATCTGGAAACACCATATATTTT.

The chain carries TRBV5-4 and TRBJ2-7, with TRBD1 matching over 10 bases. The germline V gene has CDR1 SGHNT and CDR2 YYREEE (reference sequence). V trimming: 4 bases; J trimming: 4 bases; junction bases outside the gene matches: 5. CDR3 size: 14 residues. CDR3 sequence reads: CASSNPGQGYEQYF. The CDR3 bases are TGTGCCAGCAGCAACCCGGGACAGGGGTACGAGCAGTACTTC.

This chain connects TRBV7-9 to TRBJ2-3; perhaps D is TRBD1 or TRBD2 (6 bases each). V lost 5 bases and J lost 2, with 14 bases in between. CDR1 and CDR2 from the germline V gene are SEHNR and FQNEAQ (reference sequence). The CDR3 runs 15 residues. The CDR3 bases are TGTGCCAGCAGCCTAGGGGGACTTTCCACAGATACGCAGTATTTT. It translates to CASSLGGLSTDTQYF. The entire variable domain, with the rest obtained from reference TRBV7-9 and TRBJ2-3, is as follows: DTGVSQNPRHKITKRGQNVTFRCDPISEHNRLYWYRQTLGQGPEFLTYFQNEAQLEKSRLLSDRFSAERPKGSFSTLEIQRTEQGDSAMYLCASSLGGLSTDTQYFGPGTRLTVL.

The chain links TRBV27 to TRBJ1-3; D perhaps matches TRBD1 (5 bases). The length of the CDR3 is 15 residues. Germline values: CDR1 MNHEY, CDR2 SMNVEV (reference sequence). The V and J ends lost 3 bases and 3 bases respectively, with 12 bases between them. The CDR3 DNA reads as TGTGCCAGCAGTTTGGAGGGGCCGTATGGAAACACCATATATTTT. Its protein product is CASSLEGPYGNTIYF.

The rearrangement joins TRBV19 to TRBJ1-1; TRBD1 matches at 7 bases. The trim removed 7 bases at V and 8 bases at J, leaving 10 bases unmatched. The CDR3 covers 13 residues. The germline V gene encodes CDR1 LNHDA and CDR2 SQIVND (reference sequence). CDR3 amino acids: CASTDRARSEAFF. The DNA for the CDR3 is TGTGCCAGTACAGACAGGGCAAGATCCGAAGCTTTCTTT.

This chain joins TRBV2 and TRBJ1-5; D might be TRBD1 (5 bases). V was shortened by 2 bases and J by 3 bases, with 8 bases between the two germline ends. The CDR3 length is 14 residues. Germline lookup yields CDR1 SNHLY and CDR2 FYNNEI. Written as DNA, the CDR3 is TGTGCCAGCAGTGAATGGGGGGACAATCAGCCCCAGCATTTT. Encoded protein: CASSEWGDNQPQHF.

The gene calls are TRBV7-9 and TRBJ1-1, with 7 bases fitting TRBD1. The V gene end was trimmed by 4 bases and the J gene end by 0 bases; junction bases not matched to a gene: 5. Germline CDR1 SEHNR, CDR2 FQNEAQ (reference sequence). The CDR3 extends over 15 amino acids. The CDR3, as DNA: TGTGCCAGCAGCTCCCCCGGGACAGTGAACACTGAAGCTTTCTTT. This gives the protein CASSSPGTVNTEAFF.

V gene TRBV12-3 or TRBV12-4 combines with J gene TRBJ1-1, with TRBD1 identical over 9 bases. Trimming removed 4 bases from V and 8 bases from J; junction bases left unmatched: 5. The CDR3 consists of 13 residues. The CDR3 sequence: CASSSDRGGEAFF. The CDR3 region has the DNA TGTGCCAGCAGTTCGGACAGGGGAGGAGAAGCTTTCTTT.

The chain couples TRBV19 to TRBJ2-7, with no clear D. Trimming removed 3 bases from V and 2 bases from J, with 17 bases in between. This CDR3 comprises 16 residues. Looked up from germline, CDR1 is LNHDA and CDR2 is SQIVND (reference sequence). The CDR3 DNA follows: TGTGCCAGTAGTATTGGCTCCGCCGGCAGGCCCTACGAGCAGTACTTC. It encodes CASSIGSAGRPYEQYF.

V usage is TRBV5-4 and J usage is TRBJ2-4; D is possibly TRBD2 (5 bases). The CDR3 covers 14 residues. The germline V gene encodes CDR1 SGHNT and CDR2 YYREEE (reference sequence). V dropped 0 bases and J dropped 6 bases, with 10 bases sitting between them. CDR3 coding DNA: TGTGCCAGCAGCTTGGATCTCGGGGTAAACATTCAGTACTTC. It codes for CASSLDLGVNIQYF.

The count of this clone is one. The chain recombines TRBV7-2 with TRBJ2-2, with D possibly TRBD2 on 5 matching bases. Germline V gene sequence: CDR1 SGHTA, CDR2 FQGNSA. Trimming pared 5 bases from V and 5 bases from J, leaving 15 bases between. The CDR3 has 15 residues. The CDR3 region has the DNA TGTGCCAGCAGCCCCCCCCTAGCTCGGACCGGGGAGCTGTTTTTT. This gives the protein CASSPPLARTGELFF.

This clone was seen just once. The sample carries other DNA sequences with the same CDR3. This chain connects TRBV7-9 to TRBJ2-7; perhaps TRBD2 as D (6 bases). V lost 5 bases to trimming and J lost 5 bases, with 10 bases between them. CDR1 is SEHNR, CDR2 FQNEAQ, per germline (reference sequence). This CDR3 has 12 amino acids. CDR3 coding DNA: TGTGCCAGCAGCCATCCGGGGGACGAGCAGTACTTC. As protein: CASSHPGDEQYF.

This chain uses TRBV4-2 with TRBJ1-1; D might be TRBD1 (6 bases). With 5 bases removed from V and 11 bases from J, the gap between germline ends came to 24 bases. Germline V lookup: CDR1 LGHNA, CDR2 YNFKEQ. The length of the CDR3 is 15 residues. The chain's CDR3 is CASSSMQTGSPGAFF. The CDR3 DNA follows: TGTGCCAGCAGCAGTATGCAAACAGGGTCACCGGGGGCTTTCTTT.

The chain uses TRBV6-4 and TRBJ1-2; D is unclear. The CDR3 has 15 residues. The V and J ends lost 2 bases and 7 bases respectively, with 17 bases between them. Germline V gives CDR1 MRHNA, CDR2 SNTAGT. CDR3 sequence: CASSDPAAGVGGYTF. As DNA, the CDR3 is TGTGCCAGCAGTGACCCGGCGGCGGGCGTCGGTGGCTACACCTTC.